This TCR beta chain was sequenced for a study of response to subunit inactivated influenza vaccine. This clonotype has a handful of counts. TCRdb passed the RT-PCR reads through MiXCR, listing each CDR3 protein once. The sample lists hundreds of thousands of distinct CDR3 sequences; around 11% were seen once. The length of the CDR3 is 15 residues. Germline loops: CDR1 SGHRS, CDR2 YFSETQ. The V segment lost 3 bases and the J segment 1 base; nucleotides outside the gene matches: 5. The same sample was also studied in work on T cells expressing NK-cell markers. From that second work: Researchers built TCR beta cDNA using 5'RACE template switching with UMIs. The authors derived TCR beta repertoires from sorted CD3+CD56+NKG2C+, CD3+CD56+NKG2C- and CD3+CD56-NKG2C+ T cells. Among the eight sequenced donors, seven tested HCMV-seropositive and one tested seronegative. Of the CD8+ T cells in about 6 donors, about 1.0-7.0% belonged to dominant NKG2C+ clonotypes.

J is TRBJ2-3 and V is TRBV5-1; 7 bases are a match to TRBD2. The clonotype originates from a man aged 45-65 years who received an inactivated influenza vaccine. The sequencing used PBMCs from blood, collected on the day of vaccination. The CDR3 is CASSWSSGGTDTQYF. In DNA, the CDR3 is TGCGCCAGCAGCTGGAGCAGCGGGGGCACAGATACGCAGTATTTT.